Detailed here is one T cell receptor beta chain. What it recognizes is unknown. This beta chain is an off-target read within a library intended for alpha chains, so its frequency means little. The sample belongs to a study of spatial heterogeneity in lung cancer. Whole-study context: The study sequenced follow-up PBMC samples when they were available, at a median of around 2 years after resection. An average of more than ten raw reads was observed per unique TCR and UMI combination. Study results and caveats: At resection, ubiquitous expanded tumor TCRs appeared in blood more than at follow-up.

Described time point: blood at routine non-recurrence follow-up after resection. Every molecule of TCR cDNA had its own unique molecular identifier. MiXCR, run by TCRdb on the 5' RACE reads, gives a single entry per CDR3 protein. The data contain about 2,300 distinct CDR3 sequences, around 27% of them singletons. Germline lookup yields CDR1 SEHNR and CDR2 FQNEAQ (reference sequence). This CDR3 spans 14 amino acids. V lost 4 bases, J lost 6 bases, and 4 bases stayed unmatched. The rearrangement links TRBV7-9 to TRBJ2-1; 9 positions match TRBD1. This specimen was PBMCs, taken at follow-up. The receptor was isolated from a male donor with early-stage non-small cell lung cancer. The CDR3 sequence: CASSYRGPGNEQFF. The CDR3 coding sequence is TGTGCCAGCAGCTACAGGGGGCCCGGCAATGAGCAGTTCTTC.